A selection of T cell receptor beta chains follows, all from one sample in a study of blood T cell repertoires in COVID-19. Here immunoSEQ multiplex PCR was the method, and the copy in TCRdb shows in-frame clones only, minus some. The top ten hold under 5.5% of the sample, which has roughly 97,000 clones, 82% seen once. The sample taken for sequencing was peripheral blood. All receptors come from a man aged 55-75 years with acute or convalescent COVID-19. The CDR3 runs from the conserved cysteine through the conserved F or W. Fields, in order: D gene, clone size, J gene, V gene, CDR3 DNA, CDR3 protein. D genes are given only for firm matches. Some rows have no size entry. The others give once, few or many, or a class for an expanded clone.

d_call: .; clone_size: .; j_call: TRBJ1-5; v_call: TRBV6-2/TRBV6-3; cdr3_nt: TGTGCCAGCAGTTACGCCCGGACGGTGGGAGATCAGCCCCAGCATTTT; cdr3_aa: CASSYARTVGDQPQHF
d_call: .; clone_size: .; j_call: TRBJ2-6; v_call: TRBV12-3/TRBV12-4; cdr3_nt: TGTGCCAGCAGTTTTAGTGGGGCCAACGTCCTGACTTTC; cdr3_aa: CASSFSGANVLTF
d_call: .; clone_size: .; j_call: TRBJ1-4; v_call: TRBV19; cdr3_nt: TGTGCCAGTAGACCCAGGGGCCAGGGAAATGAAAAACTGTTTTTT; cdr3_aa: CASRPRGQGNEKLFF
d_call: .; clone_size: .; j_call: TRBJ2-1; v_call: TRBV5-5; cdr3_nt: TGTGCCAGCAGCCCGGCTTGGGGGGATGAGCAGTTCTTC; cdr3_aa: CASSPAWGDEQFF
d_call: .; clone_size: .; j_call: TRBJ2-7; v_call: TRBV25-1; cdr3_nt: TGTGCCAGCAGTGAATCGGGGACTGCGAGCTCCTACGAGCAGTACTTC; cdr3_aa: CASSESGTASSYEQYF
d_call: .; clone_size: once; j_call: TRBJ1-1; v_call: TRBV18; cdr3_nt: TGTGCCAGCTCAAAAGCGGGGGTCTCGAACACTGAAGCTTTCTTT; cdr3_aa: CASSKAGVSNTEAFF
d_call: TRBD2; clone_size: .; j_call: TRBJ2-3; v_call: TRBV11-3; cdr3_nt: TGTGCCAGCAGCCGGACTAGCGGGAGGAATCCAGATACGCAGTATTTT; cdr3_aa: CASSRTSGRNPDTQYF
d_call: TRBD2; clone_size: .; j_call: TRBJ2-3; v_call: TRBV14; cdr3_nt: TGTGCCAGCAGTCAAAGGCTAGCGGGTAGGGCAGATACGCAGTATTTT; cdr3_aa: CASSQRLAGRADTQYF
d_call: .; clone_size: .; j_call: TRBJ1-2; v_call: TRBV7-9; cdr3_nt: TGTGCCAGCAGCTTAGACGCAGGGAACTATGGCTACACCTTC; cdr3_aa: CASSLDAGNYGYTF
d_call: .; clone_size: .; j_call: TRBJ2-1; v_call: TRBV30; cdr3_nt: TGTGCCTGGGAAATAGGGGGTATGGCCGTTGAGCAGTTCTTC; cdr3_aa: CAWEIGGMAVEQFF
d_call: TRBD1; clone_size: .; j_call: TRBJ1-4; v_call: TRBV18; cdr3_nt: TGTGCCAGCTCACCAAAGACAGGGGGCGGTGAAAAACTGTTTTTT; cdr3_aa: CASSPKTGGGEKLFF
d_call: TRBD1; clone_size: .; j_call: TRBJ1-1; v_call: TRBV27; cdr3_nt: TGTGCCAGCAGTACACGGACAGGGTGGGGGGACACTGAAGCTTTCTTT; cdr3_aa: CASSTRTGWGDTEAFF
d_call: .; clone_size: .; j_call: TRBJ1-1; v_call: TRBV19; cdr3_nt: TGTGCCAGTAGTACCCCACAGGGTGGGAACACTGAAGCTTTCTTT; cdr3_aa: CASSTPQGGNTEAFF
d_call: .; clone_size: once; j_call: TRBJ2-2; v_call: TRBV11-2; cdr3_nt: TGTGCCAGCAGCCGGACAGTAGAGAACACCGGGGAGCTGTTTTTT; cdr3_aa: CASSRTVENTGELFF
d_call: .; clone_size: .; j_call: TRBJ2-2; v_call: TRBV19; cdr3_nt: TGTGCCAGTAGTATAGGGGCAGGGCGGAACACCGGGGAGCTGTTTTTT; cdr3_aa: CASSIGAGRNTGELFF
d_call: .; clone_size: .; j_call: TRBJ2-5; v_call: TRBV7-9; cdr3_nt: TGTGCCAGCAGCTTCTACTCTCGAGGGAAACAAGAGACCCAGTACTTC; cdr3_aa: CASSFYSRGKQETQYF
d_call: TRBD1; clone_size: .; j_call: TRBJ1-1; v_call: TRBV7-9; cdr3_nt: TGTGCCAGCATGGGACAGGCGAACACTGAAGCTTTCTTT; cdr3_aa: CASMGQANTEAFF
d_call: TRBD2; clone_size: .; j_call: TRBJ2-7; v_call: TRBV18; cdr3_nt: TGTGCCAGCGCGACCGCGGGGGGCAAATACGAGCAGTACTTC; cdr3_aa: CASATAGGKYEQYF
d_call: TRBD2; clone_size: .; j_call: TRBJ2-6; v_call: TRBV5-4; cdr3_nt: TGTGCCAGCAGCCCCGGACTAGCGGCCCTCTCTGGGGCCAACGTCCTGACTTTC; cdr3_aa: CASSPGLAALSGANVLTF